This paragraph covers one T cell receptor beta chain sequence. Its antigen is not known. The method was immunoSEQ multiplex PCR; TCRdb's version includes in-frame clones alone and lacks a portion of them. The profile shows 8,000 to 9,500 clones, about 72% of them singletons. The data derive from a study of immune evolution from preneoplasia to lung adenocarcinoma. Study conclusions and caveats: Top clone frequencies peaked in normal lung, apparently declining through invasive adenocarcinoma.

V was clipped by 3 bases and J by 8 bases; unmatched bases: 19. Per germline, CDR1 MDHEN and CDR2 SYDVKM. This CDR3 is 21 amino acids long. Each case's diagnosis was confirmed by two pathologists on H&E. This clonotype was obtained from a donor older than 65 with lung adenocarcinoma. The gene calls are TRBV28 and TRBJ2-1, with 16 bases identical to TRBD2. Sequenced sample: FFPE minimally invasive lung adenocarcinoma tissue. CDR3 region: CASSLGAGTSGRGFRGHEQFF. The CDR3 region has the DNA TGTGCCAGCAGTTTGGGGGCCGGGACTAGCGGGAGGGGGTTCAGAGGGCATGAGCAGTTCTTC.